This T cell receptor (beta chain) was sequenced for a study of cytomegalovirus exposure and HLA in healthy donors. J gave up 3 bases and V 4 bases, and 6 bases lay outside the gene matches. This CDR3 has 17 amino acids. Germline-derived CDR1 and CDR2 are SGHNT and YYREEE (reference sequence). Study-level findings and limits: The authors later linked a missense DCLRE1C variant to TCR beta V- and J-gene trimming. In an earlier analysis, in approximately 570 donors, most V segments appeared productive either ~90% or ~30% of the time. It was only CMV serostatus that was available as immune exposure information. Cytomegalovirus association was listed for 164 TCR beta chains.

Use of 60 Vbeta and 13 Jbeta primers characterized the PCR. Generated by immunoSEQ multiplex PCR, the TCRdb table keeps only in-frame clones and is missing some. The sample gives a few hundred thousand clones, about 90% of which show up once; 1.7% is in the top ten. Comments on this clone: Its antigen is still unknown.

V and J are TRBV5-4 and TRBJ2-1, with TRBD2 matching 14 bases. The specimen sequenced was PBMCs. This TCR was sampled from a girl aged 2 to 10 in good health and CMV-seronegative. DNA for the CDR3: TGTGCCAGCAGCCTAGGACTAGCGGGGGGCCTCTACAATGAGCAGTTCTTC. Its translation: CASSLGLAGGLYNEQFF.